These 21 T cell receptor beta chains originate from one sample sequenced in a study of blood T cell repertoires in COVID-19. TCRdb's table, derived via immunoSEQ multiplex PCR, lists solely in-frame clones and lacks some. Altogether a few hundred thousand clones are present, 88% being singletons, with the ten largest covering 1.5% to 2%. The sample was peripheral blood. These receptor sequences come from a young woman with COVID-19, enrolled during active disease.

The chain combines TRBV4-3 with TRBJ1-1, with D perhaps matching TRBD1 (6 bases). Looked up from germline, CDR1 is LGHNA and CDR2 is YSLEER. This CDR3 is 16 amino acids long. Trimming cost V 0 bases and J 0 bases, with 11 bases left between them. The CDR3 coding sequence is TGCGCCAGCAGCCAAGATTCGGGGGGCATGAACACTGAAGCTTTCTTT. This sequence encodes CASSQDSGGMNTEAFF.

V is TRBV30 and J is TRBJ1-5; D is ambiguous. Trimming removed 2 bases at V and 4 bases at J, with 9 bases between. The germline gives CDR1 GTSNPN, CDR2 SVGIG (reference sequence). This CDR3 has 13 residues. CDR3 residues: CAWSRGPNQPQHF. The CDR3 nucleotides are TGTGCCTGGAGTCGCGGTCCGAATCAGCCCCAGCATTTT.

The chain recombines TRBV19 with TRBJ1-1, with D perhaps TRBD1 (6 bases). Trimming left V 9 bases short and J 7 bases short, with 15 bases between. The CDR3 has 12 residues. Germline V gene sequence: CDR1 LNHDA, CDR2 SQIVND (reference sequence). The DNA for the CDR3 is TGTGCCAGCTCACAGGGACGGGTTGAAGCTTTCTTT. Its protein product is CASSQGRVEAFF. Supplemented by reference TRBV19 and TRBJ1-1, the full variable domain reads DGGITQSPKYLFRKEGQNVTLSCEQNLNHDAMYWYRQDPGQGLRLIYYSQIVNDFQKGDIAEGYSVSREKKESFPLTVTSAQKNPTAFYLCASSQGRVEAFFGQGTRLTVV.

The rearrangement joins TRBV2 to TRBJ2-7; possibly TRBD1 for D (6 bases). Looked up from germline, CDR1 is SNHLY and CDR2 is FYNNEI. This CDR3 region has 16 residues. Trimming stripped 3 bases from V and 0 bases from J, with 15 bases between. CDR3 residues: CASSEVKGEISYEQYF. CDR3 bases: TGTGCCAGCAGTGAGGTGAAGGGGGAGATCTCCTACGAGCAGTACTTC.

V gene TRBV11-2 combines with J gene TRBJ1-2; perhaps TRBD1 as D (5 bases). There are 16 residues in the CDR3. V lost 3 bases and J 5 bases, leaving 19 bases between the germline ends. Germline loops: CDR1 SGHAT, CDR2 FQNNGV. The CDR3 DNA follows: TGTGCCAGCAGCTTCGACAGCTGGGGGGTCCTTTATGGCTACACCTTC. Its translation: CASSFDSWGVLYGYTF.

The rearrangement links TRBV24-1 to TRBJ2-5; TRBD1 matches at 10 bases. The V segment lost 3 bases and the J segment 0 bases; nucleotides outside the gene matches: 6. Per the germline V gene, CDR1 is KGHDR and CDR2 is SFDVKD. The CDR3 runs 17 residues. In DNA, the CDR3 is TGTGCCACCAGTGATGGGGGACAGGGGATCTACCAAGAGACCCAGTACTTC. Translated, it gives CATSDGGQGIYQETQYF.

The gene calls are TRBV4-1 and TRBJ2-3; TRBD2 might be the D (5 bases). CDR3 length equals 17 residues. The V gene's germline CDR1 is MGHRA and CDR2 YSYEKL. Trimming stripped 0 bases from V and 6 bases from J, with 19 bases between. CDR3 sequence: CASSQDGPEVSRDTQYF. As DNA, the CDR3 is TGCGCCAGCAGCCAAGATGGGCCGGAGGTTTCCAGGGATACGCAGTATTTT.

This chain links TRBV5-6 with TRBJ1-6; 8 nucleotides agree with TRBD1. Unmatched junction bases numbered 7, after V lost 0 bases and J lost 8 bases. This CDR3 has 16 residues. The germline gives CDR1 SGHDT, CDR2 YYEEEE. The DNA of the CDR3 is TGTGCCAGCAGCTTGGAGACAGGGGTTTGGCATTCACCCCTCCACTTT. Residues: CASSLETGVWHSPLHF. Filled out from reference TRBV5-6 and TRBJ1-6, the complete variable domain reads DAGVTQSPTHLIKTRGQQVTLRCSPKSGHDTVSWYQQALGQGPQFIFQYYEEEERQRGNFPDRFSGHQFPNYSSELNVNALLLGDSALYLCASSLETGVWHSPLHFGNGTRLTVT.

A few counts support this clone. This chain connects TRBV6-5 to TRBJ1-4, with D tentatively TRBD1 (5 bases). CDR1 is MNHEY, CDR2 SVGAGI, per germline. The CDR3 has 14 amino acids. Trimming left V 4 bases short and J 3 bases short, with 9 bases between. CDR3 amino acids: CASSSGRANEKLFF. The CDR3 DNA is TGTGCCAGCAGTTCAGGGCGCGCTAATGAAAAACTGTTTTTT.

J is TRBJ2-7 and V is TRBV18; 7 bases fit TRBD1. The CDR3 has 14 amino acids. V lost 1 base, J lost 5 bases, and 5 bases stayed unmatched. Germline CDR1 is KGHSH and CDR2 is LQKENI. CDR3 residues: CASSPQGADHEQYF. For the CDR3, the DNA is TGTGCCAGCTCACCACAGGGGGCGGACCACGAGCAGTACTTC.

This clone was counted a single time. The chain carries TRBV6-1 and TRBJ2-7, with 10 bases lining up with TRBD1. CDR3 length: 16 residues. After removal of 0 bases from V and 2 bases from J, the junction contained 4 bases not matched to a gene. Germline V gene lookup returns CDR1 MNHNS and CDR2 SASEGT. DNA for the CDR3: TGTGCCAGCAGTGAAGCTGGGACAGGGGCCCCCTACGAGCAGTACTTC. Translated, it gives CASSEAGTGAPYEQYF.

The chain couples TRBV28 to TRBJ1-4, with 8 bases aligning to TRBD1. The CDR3 sequence is 15 residues long. J gave up 9 bases and V 5 bases, and 11 bases lay outside the gene matches. Germline V gives CDR1 MDHEN, CDR2 SYDVKM. The CDR3 nucleotides read TGTGCCAGCAGTACTGCCGGGACAGGAGGGCAAAAACTGTTTTTT. This sequence encodes CASSTAGTGGQKLFF.

The V and J genes are TRBV7-9 and TRBJ1-1; maybe TRBD1 (6 bases). Trimming left V 2 bases short and J 0 bases short, with 16 bases between. The CDR3 spans 17 residues. Germline CDR1 reads SEHNR; CDR2 reads FQNEAQ (reference sequence). The CDR3 is CASSLTSYRDMNTEAFF. The CDR3 bases are TGTGCCAGCAGCTTAACCTCCTATCGGGACATGAACACTGAAGCTTTCTTT.

This clone has only one observation. The chain couples TRBV5-8 to TRBJ1-1, with a weak D call TRBD1 (5 bases). The ends were cut back, 0 bases at V and 8 bases at J, with 8 bases in the middle. The CDR3 has 12 amino acids. CDR1 and CDR2 from the germline V gene are SGHTS and YDEGEE. The CDR3 sequence is CASSLGRTEAFF. DNA of the CDR3: TGTGCCAGCAGCTTGGGTCGGACAGAAGCTTTCTTT.

The genes are TRBV4-2 and TRBJ1-1; 7 bases agree with TRBD1. Germline V gene data show CDR1 as LGHNA and CDR2 as YNFKEQ. Losses at the gene ends were 1 base for V and 4 bases for J; bases not matched to a gene: 9. This CDR3 contains 16 residues. CDR3 in DNA: TGTGCCAGCAGCCAAGTAGGGGGCCTTTCATCCACTGAAGCTTTCTTT. Translation gives CASSQVGGLSSTEAFF.

This clone was counted ten times or more. The chain is built from TRBV9 and TRBJ2-7, with 9 bases fitting TRBD1. V lost 3 bases, J lost 6 bases, and 7 bases stayed unmatched. Germline assignment: CDR1 SGDLS and CDR2 YYNGEE. CDR3 length equals 14 residues. This chain's CDR3 is CASSASQGAVEQYV. The DNA of the CDR3 is TGTGCCAGCAGCGCTTCACAGGGGGCCGTCGAGCAGTACGTC.

Comments on this clone: The identical CDR3 is also encoded by other nucleotide sequences in the sample. The chain has TRBV5-1 and TRBJ2-5, with 9 positions matching TRBD1. Germline CDR1 SGHRS, CDR2 YFSETQ. V shed 2 bases, J shed 4 bases, and the junction held 3 bases outside the gene matches. The CDR3 sequence is 14 residues long. The CDR3: CASSFGQGRETQYF. In DNA form, the CDR3 reads TGCGCCAGCAGCTTTGGACAGGGGCGAGAGACCCAGTACTTC.

This sequence joins TRBV2 and TRBJ1-2, with D possibly being TRBD1 (6 bases). Germline lookup yields CDR1 SNHLY and CDR2 FYNNEI. With 2 bases removed from V and 4 bases from J, the gap between germline ends came to 11 bases. This CDR3 contains 14 residues. CDR3 in amino acids: CASSEIGGAYGYTF. In DNA, the CDR3 is TGTGCCAGCAGTGAAATTGGGGGGGCCTATGGCTACACCTTC.

The V call is TRBV12-3 or TRBV12-4, the J call TRBJ1-1; no clear D gene. The CDR3 runs to 13 residues. V shed 1 base and J shed 6 bases, with 9 bases lying between them. The CDR3 DNA reads as TGTGCCAGCAGTTTAGTAGTTCGCGCTGAAGCTTTCTTT. Protein sequence: CASSLVVRAEAFF.

The chain carries TRBV6-5 and TRBJ1-2, with TRBD1 matching 9 bases. J gave up 5 bases and V 8 bases, and 12 bases lay outside the gene matches. CDR1 and CDR2 (germline): MNHEY, SVGAGI. The CDR3 contains 15 residues. CDR3 residues: CASLPNDRGTYGYTF. In DNA, the CDR3 is TGTGCCAGCCTGCCCAATGACAGGGGGACGTATGGCTACACCTTC.

This clone has only one observation. The chain recombines TRBV6-1 with TRBJ1-5; D gene unclear. V was clipped by 1 base and J by 6 bases, with 4 bases between them. CDR1 is MNHNS and CDR2 is SASEGT in the germline V gene. This CDR3 contains 12 residues. The CDR3 here is CASSEGLQPQHF. The CDR3, as DNA: TGTGCCAGCAGTGAAGGTCTTCAGCCCCAGCATTTT.